A single T cell receptor (beta chain) is shown here with its context. Its specificity is unknown. CDR1 and CDR2 from the germline V gene are SGHVS and FQNEAQ. Deletions cut 1 base from V and 7 bases from J, with 19 bases between. CDR3 length equals 16 residues. Absent ophthalmopathy progression within 18 months defined stable Graves' hyperthyroidism. This sample is part of a study of T cells in Graves' hyperthyroidism and ophthalmopathy. Whole-study context: Before treatment of any kind, peripheral blood was taken at initial diagnosis.

Study-wide findings and caveats: Prediction of ophthalmopathy progression came a median 6.5 months pre-onset. Blood also contained most expanded thyroid clonotypes above 0.001.

TCR beta CDR3 regions were amplified from RNA transcripts. The TCR CDR3 was amplified in a first-round RT-PCR using the HTBI primer set. TCRdb reanalysed the multiplex PCR reads using MiXCR and keeps one entry per CDR3 protein. The sample holds approximately 740,000 distinct CDR3 sequences, 12% to 15% seen once. The clonotype originates from a young woman with Graves' hyperthyroidism. Sample: blood. The chain combines TRBV7-8 with TRBJ1-1; D is perhaps TRBD1 (6 bases). The CDR3 region has the DNA TGTGCCAGCAGCTTAGTCGGGGGGGCGTATGCAGGTGAAGCTTTCTTT. Amino acid sequence: CASSLVGGAYAGEAFF.